This is a list of T cell receptor beta chains from one sample in a study of Ad26.COV2.S vaccination and SARS-CoV-2 variants. Data came from immunoSEQ multiplex PCR; TCRdb stores just in-frame clones and leaves some out. The sample holds about 320,000 clones, around 84% seen once. This sample comprised peripheral blood, obtained in a trial of Ad26.COV2.S vaccine versus placebo. The receptors originated from a person between 18 and 65 years old who received the Ad26.COV2.S COVID-19 vaccine or a placebo. Each CDR3 is given with its conserved first and last residue. Fields, in order: D gene, CDR3 length, V gene, clone size, J gene, CDR3 DNA, CDR3 protein. The D gene is left open where the match is weak. Where a row states a size, it is once, few, many or the class of an expanded clone; other rows omit it.

d_call: NA
cdr3_length: 15
v_call: TRBV25-1
clone_size: NA
j_call: TRBJ1-6
cdr3_nt: TGTGCCAGCAGTGAATATCGGTCCTATAATTCACCCCTCCACTTT
cdr3_aa: CASSEYRSYNSPLHF

d_call: NA
cdr3_length: 12
v_call: TRBV30
clone_size: NA
j_call: TRBJ2-1
cdr3_nt: TGTGCCTGGAGTGTACAGGGCAATGAGCAGTTCTTC
cdr3_aa: CAWSVQGNEQFF

d_call: NA
cdr3_length: 16
v_call: TRBV5-6
clone_size: NA
j_call: TRBJ1-6
cdr3_nt: TGTGCCAGCAGCCCTATCCCAGGGGTCGTCGATTCACCCCTCCACTTT
cdr3_aa: CASSPIPGVVDSPLHF

d_call: NA
cdr3_length: 15
v_call: TRBV6-5
clone_size: NA
j_call: TRBJ2-7
cdr3_nt: TGTGCCAGCAGTTTGCACAGGGGAGGGTCCTACGAGCAGTACTTC
cdr3_aa: CASSLHRGGSYEQYF

d_call: NA
cdr3_length: 12
v_call: TRBV18
clone_size: few
j_call: TRBJ1-2
cdr3_nt: TGTGCCAGCTCAGCGGACAGCTATGGCTACACCTTC
cdr3_aa: CASSADSYGYTF

d_call: TRBD2
cdr3_length: 16
v_call: TRBV27
clone_size: NA
j_call: TRBJ2-3
cdr3_nt: TGTGCCAGCAGTTTTAGGACTAGCGGGGGGACAGATACGCAGTATTTT
cdr3_aa: CASSFRTSGGTDTQYF

d_call: NA
cdr3_length: 11
v_call: TRBV6-5
clone_size: NA
j_call: TRBJ2-1
cdr3_nt: TGTGCCAGCAGTTACTCGAATGAGCAGTTCTTC
cdr3_aa: CASSYSNEQFF

d_call: NA
cdr3_length: 15
v_call: TRBV6-5
clone_size: once
j_call: TRBJ2-3
cdr3_nt: TGTGCCAGCAGCAAGGTCGGACTTCACACAGATACGCAGTATTTT
cdr3_aa: CASSKVGLHTDTQYF

d_call: TRBD1
cdr3_length: 16
v_call: TRBV5-4
clone_size: NA
j_call: TRBJ1-3
cdr3_nt: TGTGCCAGCAGCTTTCCGACAGGGGGCTCTGGAAACACCATATATTTT
cdr3_aa: CASSFPTGGSGNTIYF

d_call: NA
cdr3_length: 16
v_call: TRBV2
clone_size: NA
j_call: TRBJ2-7
cdr3_nt: TGTGCCAGCAGTGAACGGGCACTCCGGAGCTCCTACGAGCAGTACTTC
cdr3_aa: CASSERALRSSYEQYF

d_call: NA
cdr3_length: 15
v_call: TRBV5-5
clone_size: NA
j_call: TRBJ2-7
cdr3_nt: TGTGCCAGCAGCGTGGGACCGAGCCAGATCTACGAGCAGTACTTC
cdr3_aa: CASSVGPSQIYEQYF

d_call: NA
cdr3_length: 15
v_call: TRBV5-5
clone_size: NA
j_call: TRBJ1-4
cdr3_nt: TGTGCCAGCAGCTTGGTTACGGGGGCTAATGAAAAACTGTTTTTT
cdr3_aa: CASSLVTGANEKLFF

d_call: TRBD1
cdr3_length: 15
v_call: TRBV9
clone_size: NA
j_call: TRBJ2-1
cdr3_nt: TGTGCCAGCAGCATAACGGGACAGGGCTACAATGAGCAGTTCTTC
cdr3_aa: CASSITGQGYNEQFF

d_call: TRBD1
cdr3_length: 15
v_call: TRBV5-8
clone_size: NA
j_call: TRBJ1-6
cdr3_nt: TGTGCCACCATTACGGGGACAGGGAAGTTTTCACCCCTCCACTTT
cdr3_aa: CATITGTGKFSPLHF

d_call: NA
cdr3_length: 15
v_call: TRBV25-1
clone_size: NA
j_call: TRBJ2-7
cdr3_nt: TGTGCCAGCAGTGCTCCCGAGTCAGGGTCCTACGAGCAGTACTTC
cdr3_aa: CASSAPESGSYEQYF

d_call: TRBD1
cdr3_length: 15
v_call: TRBV3-1/TRBV3-2
clone_size: NA
j_call: TRBJ2-1
cdr3_nt: TGTGCCAGCAGCCAAGATCCAGGGGGTTGGAATGAGCAGTTCTTC
cdr3_aa: CASSQDPGGWNEQFF

d_call: NA
cdr3_length: 12
v_call: TRBV18
clone_size: NA
j_call: TRBJ2-7
cdr3_nt: TGTGCCAGCTCACCAAAGGGCGACGAGCAGTACTTC
cdr3_aa: CASSPKGDEQYF

d_call: TRBD1
cdr3_length: 13
v_call: TRBV29-1
clone_size: few
j_call: TRBJ1-1
cdr3_nt: TGCAGCGGGGGACAGGGCGGAAACACTGAAGCTTTCTTT
cdr3_aa: CSGGQGGNTEAFF

d_call: NA
cdr3_length: 15
v_call: TRBV7-2
clone_size: NA
j_call: TRBJ2-3
cdr3_nt: TGTGCCAGCAGCGGCTCAGGTCGGGCGAGGGATACGCAGTATTTT
cdr3_aa: CASSGSGRARDTQYF

d_call: NA
cdr3_length: 15
v_call: TRBV5-1
clone_size: NA
j_call: TRBJ2-3
cdr3_nt: TGCGCCAGCAGATGGAAGCCTGATAGCACAGATACGCAGTATTTT
cdr3_aa: CASRWKPDSTDTQYF

d_call: NA
cdr3_length: 16
v_call: TRBV27
clone_size: NA
j_call: TRBJ2-1
cdr3_nt: TGTGCCAGCCAGCACGCAGGGTTAATCCCAAACAATGAGCAGTTCTTC
cdr3_aa: CASQHAGLIPNNEQFF

d_call: TRBD2
cdr3_length: 16
v_call: TRBV18
clone_size: NA
j_call: TRBJ2-1
cdr3_nt: TGTGCCAGCTCACCACCTCTAGCGGGTCACCCCAATGAGCAGTTCTTC
cdr3_aa: CASSPPLAGHPNEQFF